This T cell receptor (beta chain) was captured in a study of T cells in Graves' hyperthyroidism and ophthalmopathy. General study results and limits: From stable hyperthyroidism, ophthalmopathy was set apart by a 13 V-J model. Most thyroid clonotypes that were expanded above 0.001 also turned up in blood.

The junction had 8 bases not matched to a gene; V was cut back by 7 bases and J by 3 bases. CDR3 length: 14 residues. Germline V gene data show CDR1 as SNHLY and CDR2 as FYNNEI. Regions amplified from RNA transcripts were the TCR beta CDR3 regions. RT-PCR in the first round (using the HTBI primer set) targeted the TCR CDR3. TCRdb ran MiXCR on the multiplex PCR reads and lists one entry per CDR3 protein. The sample has 550,000 to 800,000 distinct CDR3 sequences, approximately 15% seen once. This clonotype was detected many times. What it binds is unknown. This could be a read error, since a much larger clone is one nucleotide away. It was 10 ml of fresh peripheral blood that supplied the PBMCs.

The chain combines TRBV2 with TRBJ2-7; TRBD1 agrees at 8 bases. The origin of this receptor is a man aged 45-60 years with Graves' hyperthyroidism. Sequenced sample: blood. CDR3 bases: TGTGCCAGCACTGACCGGACAGGGTTCTACGAGCAGTACTTC. Its protein product is CASTDRTGFYEQYF. Supplemented by reference TRBV2 and TRBJ2-7, the full variable domain reads EPEVTQTPSHQVTQMGQEVILRCVPISNHLYFYWYRQILGQKVEFLVSFYNNEISEKSEIFDDQFSVERPDGSNFTLKIRSTKLEDSAMYFCASTDRTGFYEQYFGPGTRLTVT.